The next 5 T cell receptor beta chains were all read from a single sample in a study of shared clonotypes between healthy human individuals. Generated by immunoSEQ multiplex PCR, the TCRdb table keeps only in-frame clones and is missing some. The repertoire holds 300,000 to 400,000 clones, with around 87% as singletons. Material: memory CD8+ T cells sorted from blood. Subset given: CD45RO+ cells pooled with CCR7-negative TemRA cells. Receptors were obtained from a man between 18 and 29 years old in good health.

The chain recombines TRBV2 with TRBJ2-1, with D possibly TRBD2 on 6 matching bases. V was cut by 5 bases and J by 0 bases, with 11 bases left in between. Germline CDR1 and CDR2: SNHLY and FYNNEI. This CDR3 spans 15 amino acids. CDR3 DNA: TGTGCCAGCAGTAGACTAGAGGCCTCCTACAATGAGCAGTTCTTC. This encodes CASSRLEASYNEQFF.

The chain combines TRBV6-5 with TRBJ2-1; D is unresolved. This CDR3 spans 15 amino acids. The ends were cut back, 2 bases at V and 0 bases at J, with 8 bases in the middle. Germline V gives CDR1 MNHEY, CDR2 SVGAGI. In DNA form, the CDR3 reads TGTGCCAGCAGTTACGGCTGGGGCTCCTACAATGAGCAGTTCTTC. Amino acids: CASSYGWGSYNEQFF.

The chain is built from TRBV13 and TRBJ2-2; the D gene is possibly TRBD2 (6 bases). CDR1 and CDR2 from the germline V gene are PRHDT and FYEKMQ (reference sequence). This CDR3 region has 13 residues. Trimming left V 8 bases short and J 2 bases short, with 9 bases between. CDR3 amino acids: CASGGLNTGELFF. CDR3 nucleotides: TGTGCCAGCGGGGGACTCAACACCGGGGAGCTGTTTTTT.

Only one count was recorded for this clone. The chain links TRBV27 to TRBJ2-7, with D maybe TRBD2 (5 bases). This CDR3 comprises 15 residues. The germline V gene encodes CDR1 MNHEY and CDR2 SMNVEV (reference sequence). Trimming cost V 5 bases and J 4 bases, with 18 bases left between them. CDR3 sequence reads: CASSPVGEGSYEQYF. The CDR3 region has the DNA TGTGCCAGCAGTCCGGTCGGGGAAGGGAGTTACGAGCAGTACTTC.

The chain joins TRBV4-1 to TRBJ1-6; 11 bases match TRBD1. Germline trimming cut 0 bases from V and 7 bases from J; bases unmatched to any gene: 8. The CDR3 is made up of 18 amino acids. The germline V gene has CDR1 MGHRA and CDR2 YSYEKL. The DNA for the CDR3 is TGCGCCAGCAGCCAAGATCCTGGACAGGGGGCGTTAAATTCACCCCTCCACTTT. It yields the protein CASSQDPGQGALNSPLHF.